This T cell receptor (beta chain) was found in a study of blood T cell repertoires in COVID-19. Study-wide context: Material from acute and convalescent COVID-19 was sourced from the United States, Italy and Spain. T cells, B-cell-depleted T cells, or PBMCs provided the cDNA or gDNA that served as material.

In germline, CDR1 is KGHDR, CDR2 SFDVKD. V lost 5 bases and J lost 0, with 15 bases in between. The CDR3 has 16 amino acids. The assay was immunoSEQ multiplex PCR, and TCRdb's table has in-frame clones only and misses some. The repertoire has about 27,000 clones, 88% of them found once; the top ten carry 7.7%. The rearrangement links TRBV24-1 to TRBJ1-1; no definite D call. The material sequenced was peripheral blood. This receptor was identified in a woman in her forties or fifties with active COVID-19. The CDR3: CATSASVGGLNTEAFF. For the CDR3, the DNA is TGTGCCACCAGTGCCTCAGTTGGAGGGCTGAACACTGAAGCTTTCTTT.